This T cell receptor (beta chain) is drawn from a study of control samples from healthy donors and cancer patients. Germline V lookup: CDR1 SGHRS, CDR2 YFSETQ. The CDR3 is 13 residues long. The germline V and J ends were trimmed by 0 bases and 8 bases, with 9 bases remaining between them. Produced via immunoSEQ multiplex PCR; TCRdb's table is partial and in-frame only. This table lists 150,000 to 200,000 clones. The sequence derives from a woman aged 25 to 45 in good health. The chain is built from TRBV5-1 and TRBJ1-5; D is undetermined. The sequencing sample was made of blood. Here the CDR3 DNA reads TGCGCCAGCAGCTTGGTTTCCGGGGAGCCCCAGCATTTT. It specifies CASSLVSGEPQHF.